Listed here are 30 T cell receptor beta chains from one sample, sequenced in a study of blood T cell repertoires in COVID-19. Clones were read by immunoSEQ multiplex PCR, and TCRdb kept only the in-frame ones, dropping some. The data contain 130,000 to 150,000 clones, around 81% of them singletons. Material: peripheral blood. The receptors were sampled from a woman aged 40 to 55 with active or convalescent COVID-19.

This chain joins TRBV3-1 (or the pseudogene TRBV3-2) and TRBJ1-2; D is undetermined. The germline V gene encodes CDR1 LGHDT and CDR2 YNNKEL (reference sequence). Trimming took off 3 bases at V and 6 bases at J, with 20 bases between the two ends. The CDR3 is 16 residues long. The chain's CDR3 is CASSQSGKIREDGYTF. The CDR3 DNA sequence: TGTGCCAGCAGCCAGAGCGGTAAAATTCGGGAGGATGGCTACACCTTC.

The gene calls are TRBV11-1 and TRBJ1-2; TRBD1 matches 7 bases. The germline V gene has CDR1 SGHAT and CDR2 FQDESV (reference sequence). The J segment lost 8 bases and the V segment lost 5 bases, leaving 14 bases of the junction unmatched. This CDR3 has 15 residues. Here the CDR3 reads CASSPNRGRRRGYTF. The CDR3 DNA is TGTGCCAGCAGCCCTAACAGGGGTCGTCGCCGGGGCTACACCTTC. Full variable domain (remainder filled in from reference TRBV11-1 and TRBJ1-2): EAEVAQSPRYKITEKSQAVAFWCDPISGHATLYWYRQILGQGPELLVQFQDESVVDDSQLPKDRFSAERLKGVDSTLKIQPAELGDSAMYLCASSPNRGRRRGYTFGSGTRLTVV.

The gene calls are TRBV27 and TRBJ2-3; the match to TRBD2 covers 7 bases. Germline values: CDR1 MNHEY, CDR2 SMNVEV (reference sequence). After removal of 5 bases from V and 7 bases from J, the junction contained 15 bases not matched to a gene. The CDR3 sequence is 16 residues long. CDR3 DNA: TGTGCCAGCAGTCCGGTGGGGACTAATCCTACCCATACGCAGTATTTT. Its protein product is CASSPVGTNPTHTQYF.

J is TRBJ2-1 and V is TRBV7-9, with 7 positions matching TRBD1. The CDR3 is 16 amino acids. In germline, CDR1 is SEHNR, CDR2 FQNEAQ (reference sequence). Trimming removed 5 bases from V and 0 bases from J; junction bases left unmatched: 7. In DNA form, the CDR3 reads TGTGCCAGCAGCCTACTCAGGGGGACCTCCTACAATGAGCAGTTCTTC. Translation gives CASSLLRGTSYNEQFF.

This chain uses TRBV28 with TRBJ2-1; 10 nucleotides agree with TRBD2. There are 16 residues in the CDR3. The V segment lost 5 bases and the J segment 7 bases; nucleotides outside the gene matches: 11. CDR1 is MDHEN and CDR2 is SYDVKM in the germline V gene. CDR3 nucleotide sequence: TGTGCCAGCAGTGGGGTACTAGCGGGAAAGGGGAATGAGCAGTTCTTC. It yields the protein CASSGVLAGKGNEQFF.

The J gene is TRBJ1-1, the V gene TRBV18, with D hard to call. V was shortened by 3 bases and J by 1 base, with 9 bases between the two germline ends. The germline gives CDR1 KGHSH, CDR2 LQKENI. This CDR3 has 14 amino acids. This chain's CDR3 is CASSPTTGNTEAFF. The DNA for the CDR3 is TGTGCCAGCTCACCCACGACGGGGAACACTGAAGCTTTCTTT.

The chain carries TRBV28 and TRBJ1-4; D perhaps matches TRBD1 (6 bases). This CDR3 is 15 amino acids long. The germline gives CDR1 MDHEN, CDR2 SYDVKM. Between the trimmed V and J ends, which lost 3 bases and 4 bases, there was a span of 12 bases. CDR3 loop: CASSFSGAFNEKLFF. CDR3 nucleotide sequence: TGTGCCAGCAGTTTTTCAGGGGCCTTTAATGAAAAACTGTTTTTT.

The chain joins TRBV19 to TRBJ2-1; unclear D gene. The germline CDR1 and CDR2 sequences are LNHDA and SQIVND (reference sequence). This CDR3 region has 15 residues. V was cut by 4 bases and J by 8 bases, with 18 bases left in between. The CDR3 here is CASSTTSRLGDEQFF. CDR3 DNA: TGTGCCAGTAGTACCACTTCTAGGTTAGGTGATGAGCAGTTCTTC.

The chain recombines TRBV15 with TRBJ1-5; tentative D call: TRBD1 (5 bases). The CDR3 is 21 residues long. Germline V gene data show CDR1 as LNHNV and CDR2 as YYDKDF (reference sequence). Deletions cut 3 bases from V and 5 bases from J, with 32 bases between. This CDR3 is CATSSSSTEDQPLPLDQPQHF. Here the CDR3 DNA reads TGTGCCACCAGCAGTAGCTCGACAGAGGATCAGCCCCTCCCACTCGATCAGCCCCAGCATTTT.

The gene calls are TRBV5-1 and TRBJ2-3, with D possibly being TRBD2 (6 bases). V dropped 0 bases and J dropped 5 bases, with 13 bases sitting between them. CDR3 length equals 15 residues. The germline CDR1 and CDR2 sequences are SGHRS and YFSETQ. CDR3 residues: CASSLVSGGEDTQYF. The CDR3 bases are TGCGCCAGCAGCTTGGTTAGCGGAGGGGAAGATACGCAGTATTTT.

Concerning this clone: Additional DNA sequences in this sample encode the identical CDR3. This chain joins TRBV5-1 and TRBJ2-7; TRBD2 might be the D (5 bases). CDR3 size: 13 residues. Trimming removed 4 bases from V and 2 bases from J, with 10 bases in between. CDR1 is SGHRS, CDR2 YFSETQ, per germline. CDR3 protein: CASSVAGTYEQYF. The DNA for the CDR3 is TGCGCCAGCAGCGTTGCCGGGACCTACGAGCAGTACTTC.

The chain combines TRBV5-4 with TRBJ2-1, with D possibly being TRBD2 (6 bases). The CDR3 has 17 amino acids. Germline V CDR1 and CDR2: SGHNT, YYREEE (reference sequence). Trimming removed 1 base at V and 1 base at J, with 15 bases between. For the CDR3, the DNA is TGTGCCAGCAGCTTGTTCGGTTTGGCGGGGTCCTACAATGAGCAGTTCTTC. Amino acids: CASSLFGLAGSYNEQFF. Looking up the rest from reference TRBV5-4 and TRBJ2-1 gives the full variable domain: ETGVTQSPTHLIKTRGQQVTLRCSSQSGHNTVSWYQQALGQGPQFIFQYYREEENGRGNFPPRFSGLQFPNYSSELNVNALELDDSALYLCASSLFGLAGSYNEQFFGPGTRLTVL.

This clone was detected only a few times. V and J are TRBV28 and TRBJ1-2; 11 bases map to TRBD1. This CDR3 region has 18 residues. From germline, CDR1 is MDHEN and CDR2 SYDVKM. J lost 1 base, V lost 7 bases, and 14 bases had no gene match. The CDR3 region has the DNA TGTGCCAGCAATAAGGACAGGGGGCTAAATAACTATAACTATGGCTACACCTTC. Translation: CASNKDRGLNNYNYGYTF.

This clone came up once. V is TRBV12-3 or TRBV12-4 and J is TRBJ1-3; no reliable D call. The CDR3 has 11 amino acids. Deletions cut 8 bases from V and 4 bases from J, with 6 bases between. The CDR3 is CASPRGNTIYF. In nucleotides, the CDR3 is TGTGCCAGCCCTAGGGGAAACACCATATATTTT.

The chain carries TRBV18 and TRBJ1-1; D remains unclear. Trimming shortened V by 2 bases and J by 5 bases, and 21 bases separated the two germline ends. CDR3 length equals 17 residues. Germline V gene sequence: CDR1 KGHSH, CDR2 LQKENI. This CDR3 is CASSPYFYQAEDTEAFF. The CDR3 bases are TGTGCCAGCTCACCATATTTTTATCAGGCGGAGGATACTGAAGCTTTCTTT.

The gene calls are TRBV25-1 and TRBJ1-1; the match to TRBD1 covers 7 bases. Germline V CDR1 and CDR2: MGHDK, SYGVNS. Losses at the gene ends were 6 bases for V and 5 bases for J; bases not matched to a gene: 3. The CDR3 is 12 residues long. CDR3 sequence reads: CASRKGATEAFF. In nucleotides, the CDR3 is TGTGCCAGCAGAAAGGGGGCGACTGAAGCTTTCTTT.

The table lists this clone with a few counts. The V and J genes are TRBV28 and TRBJ1-2; 9 bases line up with TRBD1. The J segment lost 4 bases and the V segment lost 7 bases, leaving 7 bases of the junction unmatched. Germline CDR1 MDHEN, CDR2 SYDVKM. The CDR3 is 14 amino acids. The CDR3 bases are TGTGCCAGCACCTCTGGGGACAGGGTCTATGGCTACACCTTC. As protein: CASTSGDRVYGYTF.

This clone was seen only a few times. The chain recombines TRBV2 with TRBJ2-1; 7 positions match TRBD1. Trimming cost V 7 bases and J 7 bases; bases outside gene matches: 10. This CDR3 contains 14 residues. CDR1 SNHLY and CDR2 FYNNEI come from the germline V gene. CDR3 DNA: TGTGCCAGCATCGACAGGGTCCGTAGGAATGAGCAGTTCTTC. Translating gives CASIDRVRRNEQFF. The entire variable domain, with the rest obtained from reference TRBV2 and TRBJ2-1, is as follows: EPEVTQTPSHQVTQMGQEVILRCVPISNHLYFYWYRQILGQKVEFLVSFYNNEISEKSEIFDDQFSVERPDGSNFTLKIRSTKLEDSAMYFCASIDRVRRNEQFFGPGTRLTVL.

V and J are TRBV15 and TRBJ1-5, with 10 bases identical to TRBD1. V lost 3 bases, J lost 4 bases, and 6 bases stayed unmatched. Germline CDR1 is LNHNV and CDR2 is YYDKDF (reference sequence). This CDR3 is 16 amino acids long. CDR3 region: CATSSLWTGGNQPQHF. CDR3 bases: TGTGCCACCAGCAGCCTTTGGACAGGGGGGAATCAGCCCCAGCATTTT.

The V call is TRBV7-8, the J call TRBJ1-2, with D tentatively TRBD1 (6 bases). Trimming removed 1 base at V and 5 bases at J, with 11 bases between. Germline CDR1 SGHVS, CDR2 FQNEAQ. CDR3 length: 14 residues. The CDR3 region has the DNA TGTGCCAGCAGCTTAGTAGGGGGGGGATATGGCTACACCTTC. Translation gives CASSLVGGGYGYTF. The entire variable domain, with the rest obtained from reference TRBV7-8 and TRBJ1-2, is as follows: GAGVSQSPRYKVAKRGQDVALRCDPISGHVSLFWYQQALGQGPEFLTYFQNEAQLDKSGLPSDRFFAERPEGSVSTLKIQRTQQEDSAVYLCASSLVGGGYGYTFGSGTRLTVV.

The rearrangement joins TRBV10-3 to TRBJ1-6; tentative D call: TRBD1 (6 bases). Germline V CDR1 and CDR2: ENHRY, SYGVKD. V lost 2 bases and J 6 bases, leaving 8 bases between the germline ends. The CDR3 length is 14 residues. CDR3 nucleotides: TGTGCCATCAGTGAGGTAGGGGGTAATTCACCCCTCCACTTT. This translates into CAISEVGGNSPLHF.

The chain joins TRBV10-3 to TRBJ2-3; TRBD2 might be the D (7 bases). Germline loops: CDR1 ENHRY, CDR2 SYGVKD. The CDR3 runs 14 residues. Trimming cost V 10 bases and J 3 bases, with 17 bases left between them. The DNA for the CDR3 is TGTGCCACCGGGGTGGGAGGGGGGACAGATACGCAGTATTTT. Its translation is CATGVGGGTDTQYF.

The DNA of the CDR3 is TGTGCCAGCAGCACCCTATACGGCTACACCTTC. Translated, it gives CASSTLYGYTF. V is TRBV5-6 and J is TRBJ1-2; D is uncertain. V was clipped by 4 bases and J by 8 bases, with 9 bases between them. Germline V gene sequence: CDR1 SGHDT, CDR2 YYEEEE. CDR3 length: 11 amino acids.

This chain uses TRBV19 with TRBJ2-1; D may be TRBD2 (5 bases). Germline V gene data show CDR1 as LNHDA and CDR2 as SQIVND (reference sequence). The CDR3 loop spans 13 amino acids. V dropped 4 bases and J dropped 9 bases, with 13 bases sitting between them. In nucleotides, the CDR3 is TGTGCCAGTAGTAGGTCTAGCTTGGGTGAGCAGTTCTTC. Protein sequence: CASSRSSLGEQFF.

This clone appeared once. V gene TRBV28 combines with J gene TRBJ1-5, with TRBD1 matching 7 bases. The CDR3 contains 14 residues. V gave up 7 bases and J gave up 1 base; unmatched junction bases: 4. CDR1 and CDR2 (germline): MDHEN, SYDVKM. Here the CDR3 reads CASKLTGSNQPQHF. CDR3 in DNA: TGTGCCAGCAAACTGACAGGGAGCAATCAGCCCCAGCATTTT.

V is TRBV27 and J is TRBJ2-7, with D possibly TRBD2 on 6 matching bases. With 5 bases removed from V and 0 bases from J, the gap between germline ends came to 11 bases. From germline, CDR1 is MNHEY and CDR2 SMNVEV (reference sequence). This CDR3 spans 14 amino acids. The CDR3 sequence is CASSPPGDSYEQYF. In DNA form, the CDR3 reads TGTGCCAGCAGTCCCCCGGGGGACTCCTACGAGCAGTACTTC.

The chain employs TRBV5-5 and TRBJ1-1; the D gene is possibly TRBD1 (6 bases). V gave up 5 bases and J gave up 0 bases, with 14 bases separating them. CDR1 is SGHKS and CDR2 is YYEKEE in the germline V gene (reference sequence). CDR3 length equals 15 residues. This chain's CDR3 is CASRRQETLNTEAFF. CDR3 DNA: TGTGCCAGCAGGCGACAGGAGACGCTGAACACTGAAGCTTTCTTT.

The genes are TRBV12-3 or TRBV12-4 and TRBJ1-5, with D possibly TRBD1 on 5 matching bases. Trimming shortened V by 5 bases and J by 3 bases, and 8 bases separated the two germline ends. The CDR3 is 13 residues long. The chain's CDR3 is CASSGAANQPQHF. DNA of the CDR3: TGTGCCAGCAGTGGGGCCGCCAATCAGCCCCAGCATTTT.

This chain connects TRBV10-3 to TRBJ1-5; D gene unclear. Deletions cut 4 bases from V and 3 bases from J, with 7 bases between. The CDR3 runs to 13 residues. Germline CDR1 reads ENHRY; CDR2 reads SYGVKD. DNA of the CDR3: TGTGCCATCAGTGCTAATTACAATCAGCCCCAGCATTTT. It specifies CAISANYNQPQHF.

For the CDR3, the DNA is TGTGCCAGCAGCTTAGCGCAGGGTTACTACGAGCAGTACTTC. This translates into CASSLAQGYYEQYF. The chain carries TRBV7-9 and TRBJ2-7; the D gene is possibly TRBD1 (5 bases). This CDR3 is built from 14 residues. The V gene's germline CDR1 is SEHNR and CDR2 FQNEAQ (reference sequence). Trimming took 0 bases from V and 3 from J, leaving 9 bases between them.